What follows are 20 T cell receptor beta chains derived from one specimen sequenced in a study of blood T cells in healthy people across ages (dated by TCRdb to about 2015). The library was made by 5' RACE. Sequencing was performed on an Illumina HiSeq 2500. A second PCR of roughly 6 to 12 cycles was run with a J-beta primer mix and a sample-barcoded 5' primer. TCRdb reran the public reads through fastp at Q25 and MiXCR, keeping productive beta chains. Each CDR3 protein gets just one entry, which takes the most common genes and DNA from the rows behind it. This sample has roughly 730,000 distinct CDR3 sequences in its table, and more than 50% of those were observed once. The ten biggest clones cover roughly 25% of the sample. Source material: blood. The receptors were gathered from a man between 40 and 49 years old in good health.

The chain combines TRBV20-1 with TRBJ2-7, with a tentative D call TRBD2 (6 bases). The CDR3 loop spans 15 amino acids. V lost 4 bases and J 4 bases, leaving 20 bases between the germline ends. Per the germline V gene, CDR1 is DFQATT and CDR2 is SNEGSKA (reference sequence). CDR3 protein: CSATSRTSSFYEQYF. Here the CDR3 DNA reads TGCAGTGCTACCAGCCGAACTAGCAGCTTTTACGAGCAGTACTTC.

V and J are TRBV4-2 and TRBJ2-4; TRBD1 matches 7 bases. The CDR3 runs to 15 residues. The junction had 6 bases not matched to a gene; V was cut back by 4 bases and J by 3 bases. Germline V gives CDR1 LGHNA, CDR2 YNFKEQ. CDR3 nucleotides: TGTGCCAGCAGCCCCGAACAGGGGAACAAAAACATTCAGTACTTC. Its protein product is CASSPEQGNKNIQYF.

The V call is TRBV28, the J call TRBJ2-4; D is unresolved. Germline V CDR1 and CDR2: MDHEN, SYDVKM. This CDR3 is 11 amino acids long. Trimming stripped 7 bases from V and 13 bases from J, with 14 bases between. CDR3 residues: CASMALMSQYF. The CDR3 DNA reads as TGTGCCAGCATGGCTCTAATGTCCCAGTACTTC.

This chain connects TRBV18 to TRBJ2-3, with 9 bases lining up with TRBD2. Looked up from germline, CDR1 is KGHSH and CDR2 is LQKENI. Trimming took 3 bases from V and 2 from J; bases not matched to a gene: 6. CDR3 length: 16 amino acids. The CDR3 here is CASSPLVGLATDTQYF. The CDR3 DNA reads TGTGCCAGCTCACCGCTCGTGGGACTAGCCACAGATACGCAGTATTTT.

This chain links TRBV12-3 or TRBV12-4 with TRBJ2-7, with TRBD2 matching 9 bases. The J call may be mistaken, given a closer DNA end match to TRBJ2-5. The CDR3 runs to 14 residues. The CDR3 loop reads CASQAGGKGETQYF. The DNA of the CDR3 is TGTGCCAGCCAGGCGGGAGGGAAAGGCGAGACCCAGTACTTC.

J is TRBJ2-1 and V is TRBV4-1; D gene unclear. V was clipped by 2 bases and J by 9 bases, with 14 bases between them. The germline gives CDR1 MGHRA, CDR2 YSYEKL. The CDR3 contains 14 residues. For the CDR3, the DNA is TGCGCCAGCAGCCAATCGCGAGCCGGTAGTGAGCAGTTCTTC. This sequence encodes CASSQSRAGSEQFF.

The rearrangement links TRBV6-2 or TRBV6-3 to TRBJ2-1, with TRBD2 matching 11 bases. The CDR3 extends over 16 amino acids. Germline V gene sequence: CDR1 MNHEY, CDR2 SVGEGT. J gave up 6 bases and V 0 bases, and 4 bases lay outside the gene matches. CDR3 sequence (DNA): TGTGCCAGCAGTTACTCCCCGACTAGCGGGATCAATGAGCAGTTCTTC. This gives the protein CASSYSPTSGINEQFF.

This clonotype has just a few counts. The gene calls are TRBV4-1 and TRBJ2-7; TRBD2 matches 10 bases. This CDR3 contains 16 residues. Losses at the gene ends were 1 base for V and 2 bases for J; bases not matched to a gene: 5. Germline CDR1 reads MGHRA; CDR2 reads YSYEKL. CDR3 nucleotides: TGCGCCAGCAGCCAAGCCAGCGGGAGGGCTACCTACGAGCAGTACTTC. As protein: CASSQASGRATYEQYF.

The chain uses TRBV18 and TRBJ1-5; D unresolved. This CDR3 contains 13 residues. The germline CDR1 and CDR2 sequences are KGHSH and LQKENI. V lost 6 bases and J 7 bases, leaving 13 bases between the germline ends. The CDR3 DNA follows: TGTGCCAGCTCCCTCGGACTGAGCCAGCCCCAGCATTTT. This translates into CASSLGLSQPQHF. Full variable domain (missing parts from reference TRBV18 and TRBJ1-5): NAGVMQNPRHLVRRRGQEARLRCSPMKGHSHVYWYRQLPEEGLKFMVYLQKENIIDESGMPKERFSAEFPKEGPSILRIQQVVRGDSAAYFCASSLGLSQPQHFGDGTRLSIL.

The chain uses TRBV29-1 and TRBJ1-1; D perhaps matches TRBD1 (6 bases). The CDR3 is 13 amino acids. Trimming stripped 3 bases from V and 3 bases from J, with 11 bases between. The germline V gene encodes CDR1 SQVTM and CDR2 ANQGSEA. CDR3 amino acids: CSVDGTPDTEAFF. For the CDR3, the DNA is TGCAGCGTTGACGGGACACCGGACACTGAAGCTTTCTTT. Supplemented by reference TRBV29-1 and TRBJ1-1, the full variable domain reads SAVISQKPSRDICQRGTSLTIQCQVDSQVTMMFWYRQQPGQSLTLIATANQGSEATYESGFVIDKFPISRPNLTFSTLTVSNMSPEDSSIYLCSVDGTPDTEAFFGQGTRLTVV.

This sequence joins TRBV27 and TRBJ1-1; 8 bases are a match to TRBD1. Germline trimming cut 2 bases from V and 0 bases from J; bases unmatched to any gene: 5. The CDR3 is made up of 16 amino acids. CDR1 and CDR2 (germline): MNHEY, SMNVEV (reference sequence). This CDR3 is CASSLGQGAMNTEAFF. The CDR3 DNA reads TGTGCCAGCAGTTTAGGGCAGGGGGCGATGAACACTGAAGCTTTCTTT.

The chain recombines TRBV2 with TRBJ1-6; the D is unclear. The CDR3 is 13 amino acids. CDR1 and CDR2 (germline): SNHLY, FYNNEI. V dropped 6 bases and J dropped 5 bases, with 8 bases sitting between them. CDR3 DNA: TGTGCCAGCAGGGGGAATGATAATTCACCCCTCCACTTT. This gives the protein CASRGNDNSPLHF.

With regard to this clonotype: Germline and junction disagree at one end, which may indicate a read error. The chain carries TRBV12-3 or TRBV12-4 and TRBJ1-3; possible D gene TRBD1, 6 bases. This CDR3 is 15 amino acids long. In DNA form, the CDR3 reads TGTGCCTGCAGTTTAGAGACAGGATCTGGAAACACCATATATTTT. This translates into CACSLETGSGNTIYF.

The chain links TRBV29-1 to TRBJ1-2; 8 bases agree with TRBD1. The germline V gene encodes CDR1 SQVTM and CDR2 ANQGSEA. This CDR3 contains 11 residues. V lost 6 bases, J lost 6 bases, and 3 bases stayed unmatched. CDR3 loop: CSVNRGNGYTF. Here the CDR3 DNA reads TGCAGCGTAAACAGGGGGAATGGCTACACCTTC.

The chain employs TRBV5-1 and TRBJ2-3; the D gene is possibly TRBD2 (5 bases). This CDR3 contains 14 residues. Germline loops: CDR1 SGHRS, CDR2 YFSETQ. V lost 0 bases and J 4 bases, leaving 9 bases between the germline ends. This chain's CDR3 is CASSLEASPDTQYF. In DNA, the CDR3 is TGCGCCAGCAGCTTGGAGGCTAGCCCAGATACGCAGTATTTT.

V usage is TRBV6-5 and J usage is TRBJ2-5, with D unresolved. With 6 bases removed from V and 2 bases from J, the gap between germline ends came to 13 bases. The length of the CDR3 is 14 residues. CDR1 is MNHEY, CDR2 SVGAGI, per germline. CDR3 region: CASSTFFDQETQYF. CDR3 sequence (DNA): TGTGCCAGCAGCACTTTCTTTGATCAAGAGACCCAGTACTTC.

This clonotype was seen more than once but under ten times. The chain recombines TRBV7-9 with TRBJ2-3; unclear D gene. Germline-derived CDR1 and CDR2 are SEHNR and FQNEAQ (reference sequence). This CDR3 spans 16 amino acids. V dropped 3 bases and J dropped 0 bases, with 13 bases sitting between them. This CDR3 reads CASSFFMFRSTDTQYF. DNA of the CDR3: TGTGCCAGCAGCTTTTTCATGTTCAGGAGCACAGATACGCAGTATTTT.

This chain links TRBV5-1 with TRBJ2-2, with a possible D match to TRBD2 (5 bases). CDR3 length: 14 residues. CDR1 SGHRS and CDR2 YFSETQ come from the germline V gene. Trimming took 3 bases from V and 7 from J, leaving 13 bases between them. DNA for the CDR3: TGCGCCAGCAGCTCGGGTGGACTTGTCGGGGAGCTGTTTTTT. This encodes CASSSGGLVGELFF.

The rearrangement uses TRBV6-6 and TRBJ2-3; 9 positions agree with TRBD2. Germline V CDR1 and CDR2: MNHNY, SVGAGI (reference sequence). The CDR3 consists of 17 residues. Losses at the gene ends were 6 bases for V and 2 bases for J; bases not matched to a gene: 12. Written as DNA, the CDR3 is TGTGCCAGCAGCCCTCGCTCGGCGGGAGGGATCACAGATACGCAGTATTTT. It specifies CASSPRSAGGITDTQYF.

This clonotype was seen a handful of times. In DNA, the CDR3 is TGTGCCAGCAGCCGGGACAGGGATTCCGGCGAGCAGTACTTC. Protein product: CASSRDRDSGEQYF. The chain recombines TRBV6-4 with TRBJ2-5, with 9 bases matching TRBD1. TRBJ2-7 explains the end of the DNA better; the J call may be wrong. The CDR3 covers 14 residues. Germline loops: CDR1 MRHNA, CDR2 SNTAGT.